The 14 T cell receptor beta chains in this list originate from one sample, sequenced in a study of blood T cell repertoires in COVID-19. Assay: immunoSEQ multiplex PCR; the TCRdb copy retains only in-frame clones and omits some. The sample comprises 100,000 to 150,000 clones, roughly four fifths of which are singletons, and 3.8% rests with the top ten. What was sequenced was peripheral blood. The receptors were gathered from a woman aged 50 to 60 with acute or convalescent COVID-19.

The chain recombines TRBV7-9 with TRBJ1-2, with a possible D match to TRBD1 (5 bases). CDR3 length: 15 residues. Trimming left V 8 bases short and J 1 base short, with 17 bases between. Germline CDR1 and CDR2: SEHNR and FQNEAQ (reference sequence). The CDR3, as DNA: TGTGCCAGCTTGGCGGGACCCCGCAATAACTATGGCTACACCTTC. Translated: CASLAGPRNNYGYTF.

V and J are TRBV7-9 and TRBJ2-1, with D possibly being TRBD2 (5 bases). CDR3 length equals 13 residues. With 6 bases removed from V and 5 bases from J, the gap between germline ends came to 11 bases. Germline V lookup: CDR1 SEHNR, CDR2 FQNEAQ (reference sequence). CDR3 in amino acids: CASSLAGDNEQFF. The CDR3 nucleotides read TGTGCCAGCAGTCTTGCGGGTGACAATGAGCAGTTCTTC.

V is TRBV24-1 and J is TRBJ2-3; TRBD2 aligns across 10 bases. The V gene's germline CDR1 is KGHDR and CDR2 SFDVKD. The CDR3 extends over 16 amino acids. Losses at the gene ends were 2 bases for V and 0 bases for J; bases not matched to a gene: 1. CDR3 residues: CATSDYSGGSTDTQYF. The CDR3 DNA reads TGTGCCACCAGTGATTATAGCGGGGGGAGCACAGATACGCAGTATTTT.

This chain uses TRBV5-1 with TRBJ2-7, with 9 nucleotides matching TRBD2. The CDR3 is 14 residues long. V lost 4 bases, J lost 1 base, and 3 bases stayed unmatched. The germline gives CDR1 SGHRS, CDR2 YFSETQ. CDR3 amino acids: CASSRAGGSYEQYF. The CDR3 DNA sequence: TGCGCCAGCAGCCGAGCGGGAGGATCCTACGAGCAGTACTTC.

The chain carries TRBV3-1 (or the pseudogene TRBV3-2) and TRBJ1-2; no clear D. With 0 bases removed from V and 7 bases from J, the gap between germline ends came to 6 bases. The CDR3 has 12 amino acids. CDR1 and CDR2 from the germline V gene are LGHDT and YNNKEL (reference sequence). CDR3 amino acids: CASSQEGAGYTF. CDR3 DNA: TGTGCCAGCAGCCAAGAAGGAGCTGGCTACACCTTC.

This rearrangement joins TRBV7-6 to TRBJ2-3; TRBD2 aligns across 9 bases. CDR3 length: 16 residues. The V and J ends lost 3 bases and 1 base, in that order; junction bases with no gene match: 5. Germline loops: CDR1 SGHVS, CDR2 FNYEAQ. The CDR3 here is CASSLLAGTRTDTQYF. CDR3 nucleotides: TGTGCCAGCAGCTTGCTAGCGGGGACACGCACAGATACGCAGTATTTT.

The V and J genes are TRBV24-1 and TRBJ2-5, with D possibly TRBD1 on 6 matching bases. V was shortened by 9 bases and J by 2 bases, with 30 bases between the two germline ends. The CDR3 covers 19 residues. Per the germline V gene, CDR1 is KGHDR and CDR2 is SFDVKD. The CDR3 nucleotides are TGTGCCACCGTCCAGTGCCGGGACATTGCCTCCCCAAGACAAGAGACCCAGTACTTC. This codes for CATVQCRDIASPRQETQYF.

V gene TRBV5-5 combines with J gene TRBJ2-1, with D tentatively TRBD1 (5 bases). With 6 bases removed from V and 3 bases from J, the gap between germline ends came to 13 bases. The CDR3 sequence is 14 residues long. The germline V gene has CDR1 SGHKS and CDR2 YYEKEE (reference sequence). The CDR3 spells CASTLTGNYNEQFF. CDR3 sequence (DNA): TGTGCCAGCACCCTCACAGGTAACTACAATGAGCAGTTCTTC.

V gene TRBV24-1 combines with J gene TRBJ2-1, with 14 bases aligning to TRBD2. CDR3 length: 19 residues. Germline CDR1 KGHDR, CDR2 SFDVKD. Germline trimming cut 1 base from V and 4 bases from J; bases unmatched to any gene: 8. The CDR3 nucleotides are TGTGCCACCAGTGATTTTGGGACTAGCGGGAGAGGGGGTTACAATGAGCAGTTCTTC. The encoded protein is CATSDFGTSGRGGYNEQFF.

V usage is TRBV15 and J usage is TRBJ1-3; 9 bases agree with TRBD1. This CDR3 has 17 amino acids. Germline V gives CDR1 LNHNV, CDR2 YYDKDF (reference sequence). The junction had 5 bases not matched to a gene; V was cut back by 2 bases and J by 0 bases. The DNA of the CDR3 is TGTGCCACCAGCAGAACACAGGGGGCCCACTCTGGAAACACCATATATTTT. This gives the protein CATSRTQGAHSGNTIYF.

This clone was detected a few times. This chain joins TRBV5-1 and TRBJ1-3; D might be TRBD1 (5 bases). V gave up 0 bases and J gave up 3 bases, with 7 bases separating them. In germline, CDR1 is SGHRS, CDR2 YFSETQ. The CDR3 loop spans 14 amino acids. CDR3 bases: TGCGCCAGCAGCTTGGGGCAGGGTGGAAACACCATATATTTT. As protein: CASSLGQGGNTIYF.

The chain employs TRBV19 and TRBJ1-1; 8 bases are a match to TRBD1. This CDR3 comprises 18 residues. CDR1 is LNHDA and CDR2 is SQIVND in the germline V gene (reference sequence). V was clipped by 3 bases and J by 3 bases; unmatched bases: 15. CDR3 loop: CASSMGGDRGSFYTEAFF. CDR3 in DNA: TGTGCCAGTAGTATGGGGGGTGACAGGGGAAGTTTTTACACTGAAGCTTTCTTT.

The genes are TRBV6-5 and TRBJ1-1; 8 bases map to TRBD1. The length of the CDR3 is 15 residues. J gave up 4 bases and V 0 bases, and 4 bases lay outside the gene matches. Germline CDR1 and CDR2: MNHEY and SVGAGI. This chain's CDR3 is CASSYSHRGFTEAFF. CDR3 nucleotides: TGTGCCAGCAGTTACTCCCACAGGGGGTTCACTGAAGCTTTCTTT.

The chain recombines TRBV2 with TRBJ1-4; D gene unclear. Between the trimmed V and J ends, which lost 5 bases and 8 bases, there was a span of 15 bases. The CDR3 has 14 residues. Per germline, CDR1 SNHLY and CDR2 FYNNEI. The CDR3 region is CASSSYGQREKLFF. In DNA, the CDR3 is TGTGCCAGCAGTAGCTACGGTCAACGGGAAAAACTGTTTTTT.